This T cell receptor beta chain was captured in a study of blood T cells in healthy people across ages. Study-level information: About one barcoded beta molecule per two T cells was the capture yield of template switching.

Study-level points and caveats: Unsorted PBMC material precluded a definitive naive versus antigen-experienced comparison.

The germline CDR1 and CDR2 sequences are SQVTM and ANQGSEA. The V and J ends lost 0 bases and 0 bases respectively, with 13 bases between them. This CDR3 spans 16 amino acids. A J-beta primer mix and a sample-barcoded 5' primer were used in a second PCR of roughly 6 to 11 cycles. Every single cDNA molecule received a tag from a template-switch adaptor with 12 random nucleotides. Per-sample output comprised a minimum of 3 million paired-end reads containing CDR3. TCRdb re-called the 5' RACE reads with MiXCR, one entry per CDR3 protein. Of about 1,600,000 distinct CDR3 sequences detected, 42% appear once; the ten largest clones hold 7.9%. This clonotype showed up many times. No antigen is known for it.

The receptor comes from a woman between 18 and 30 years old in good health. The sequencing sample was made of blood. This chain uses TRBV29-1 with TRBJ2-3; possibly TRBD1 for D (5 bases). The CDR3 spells CSVEDRTHLSTDTQYF. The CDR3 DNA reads TGCAGCGTTGAAGATAGGACACACCTTAGCACAGATACGCAGTATTTT.